The 18 T cell receptor beta chains below all came from one sample that was sequenced in a study of spatial heterogeneity in lung cancer. Time point defined: sample taken at primary tumor resection. In TCRdb, the 5' RACE reads were re-called with MiXCR into one record per CDR3 protein. The sample has about 24,000 distinct CDR3 sequences; about 3.5% are singletons. The sequences come from PBMCs, collected at surgery. Receptor source: a female donor with early-stage non-small cell lung cancer.

This clonotype was recorded at least ten times. The chain carries TRBV7-3 and TRBJ1-1; D possibly corresponds to TRBD1 (5 bases). V lost 3 bases to trimming and J lost 2 bases, with 13 bases between them. CDR3 length: 15 amino acids. Per the germline V gene, CDR1 is SGHTA and CDR2 is FQGTGA. CDR3 sequence reads: CASSFTGRANTEAFF. In nucleotides, the CDR3 is TGTGCCAGCAGCTTTACGGGACGGGCAAACACTGAAGCTTTCTTT.

At least ten counts were recorded for this clonotype. This chain joins TRBV23-1 and TRBJ2-2; 9 bases are shared with TRBD1. TRBV23-1 is filed as an ORF, its function uncertain. V trimming: 4 bases; J trimming: 5 bases; junction bases outside the gene matches: 5. The CDR3 runs 15 residues. CDR3 coding DNA: TGCGCCAGCAGTCGTGGGACAGGGAGAACCGGGGAGCTGTTTTTT. Translation: CASSRGTGRTGELFF.

Many counts were recorded for this clonotype. The J gene is TRBJ1-2, the V gene TRBV4-1; TRBD1 is a possible D gene (6 bases). This CDR3 has 15 residues. The germline gives CDR1 MGHRA, CDR2 YSYEKL. The V end lost 1 base, the J end lost 3 bases, and 12 bases lay between the germline ends. This CDR3 is CASSQVQGRDYGYTF. CDR3 sequence (DNA): TGCGCCAGCAGCCAAGTTCAGGGGAGAGACTATGGCTACACCTTC.

The sample holds many counts of this clonotype. This sequence joins TRBV24-1 and TRBJ2-3; 8 positions match TRBD1. The CDR3 length is 14 residues. The germline gives CDR1 KGHDR, CDR2 SFDVKD. J was trimmed by 4 bases and V by 4 bases; bases with no gene match: 3. The CDR3 loop reads CATSDRTGPDTQYF. The CDR3 DNA follows: TGTGCCACCAGTGACCGGACAGGGCCAGATACGCAGTATTTT.

This clonotype has at least ten counts. The chain couples TRBV11-2 to TRBJ2-3; the match to TRBD2 covers 8 bases. The trim removed 3 bases at V and 3 bases at J, leaving 5 bases unmatched. The germline CDR1 and CDR2 sequences are SGHAT and FQNNGV. The CDR3 has 15 amino acids. The CDR3 DNA reads as TGTGCCAGCAGCTTTTCCCGGGGGGGGACAGATACGCAGTATTTT. Protein product: CASSFSRGGTDTQYF.

This clonotype came up many times. J is TRBJ2-1 and V is TRBV5-1; 9 bases match TRBD1. Per germline, CDR1 SGHRS and CDR2 YFSETQ. This CDR3 comprises 14 residues. The V gene end was trimmed by 6 bases and the J gene end by 9 bases; junction bases not matched to a gene: 10. As DNA, the CDR3 is TGCGCCAGCATAAGGGACAGGGTATCCGGTGAGCAGTTCTTC. Protein sequence: CASIRDRVSGEQFF.

This clonotype was seen at least ten times. The rearrangement uses TRBV28 and TRBJ2-1; TRBD1 matches at 7 bases. CDR3 length equals 12 residues. Germline V lookup: CDR1 MDHEN, CDR2 SYDVKM. V lost 7 bases to trimming and J lost 5 bases; unmatched junction nucleotides: 2. The CDR3 protein is CASTRGHNEQFF. DNA for the CDR3: TGTGCCAGCACTAGGGGGCACAATGAGCAGTTCTTC.

This clonotype was observed a handful of times. This CDR3 is CASSLRGGREQYF. The DNA of the CDR3 is TGTGCCAGCAGTTTACGGGGGGGAAGGGAGCAGTACTTC. The gene calls are TRBV27 and TRBJ2-7; 8 positions match TRBD2. Germline V gene lookup returns CDR1 MNHEY and CDR2 SMNVEV (reference sequence). V was clipped by 2 bases and J by 7 bases; unmatched bases: 4. The CDR3 spans 13 residues.

The table lists this clonotype with many counts. The chain has TRBV10-3 and TRBJ2-3; tentative D call: TRBD1 (6 bases). V dropped 10 bases and J dropped 2 bases, with 13 bases sitting between them. The CDR3 has 13 amino acids. The germline gives CDR1 ENHRY, CDR2 SYGVKD. Here the CDR3 DNA reads TGTGCCAGTTGGGGGCATTACACAGATACGCAGTATTTT. It translates to CASWGHYTDTQYF.

At least ten counts were recorded for this clonotype. The V call is TRBV7-8, the J call TRBJ1-1; no clear D gene. The germline V gene has CDR1 SGHVS and CDR2 FQNEAQ. Trimming pared 8 bases from V and 6 bases from J, leaving 16 bases between. The CDR3 totals 13 residues. CDR3 amino acids: CASSAPGRAEAFF. The DNA for the CDR3 is TGTGCCAGCTCAGCCCCCGGGAGGGCTGAAGCTTTCTTT.

This clonotype showed up many times. The CDR3 protein is CASSVGGGQETQYF. The CDR3 nucleotides read TGTGCCAGCAGCGTAGGGGGCGGCCAAGAGACCCAGTACTTC. The chain links TRBV9 to TRBJ2-5; the D gene is possibly TRBD1 (5 bases). This CDR3 spans 14 amino acids. V lost 0 bases and J 1 base, leaving 7 bases between the germline ends. Germline CDR1 and CDR2: SGDLS and YYNGEE.

This clonotype was seen many times. The rearrangement joins TRBV6-5 to TRBJ1-1; TRBD1 might be the D (6 bases). Between the trimmed V and J ends, which lost 7 bases and 0 bases, there was a span of 18 bases. The CDR3 spans 16 residues. In germline, CDR1 is MNHEY, CDR2 SVGAGI. The CDR3 here is CASIITGRGLNTEAFF. The DNA of the CDR3 is TGTGCCAGCATCATTACGGGGCGGGGGCTGAACACTGAAGCTTTCTTT.

The sample holds many counts of this clonotype. The chain recombines TRBV6-2 or TRBV6-3 with TRBJ2-3, with TRBD1 identical over 8 bases. This CDR3 spans 14 amino acids. Germline CDR1 is MNHEY and CDR2 is SVGEGT. With 2 bases clipped from V and 14 bases from J, the junction kept 12 bases outside the gene matches. CDR3 coding DNA: TGTGCCAGCAGTTACATCGATTACAGGGGGTTACCGTATTTT. Amino acids: CASSYIDYRGLPYF.

This clonotype was counted a few times. V and J are TRBV12-3 or TRBV12-4 and TRBJ1-6, with TRBD1 identical over 9 bases. This CDR3 has 15 residues. V lost 4 bases, J lost 10 bases, and 8 bases stayed unmatched. The CDR3, as DNA: TGTGCCAGCAGTTGGGGACAGGGACCCGGGTCACCCCTCCACTTT. Residues: CASSWGQGPGSPLHF.

This clonotype occurred many times. The rearrangement uses TRBV6-5 and TRBJ1-3; unclear D gene. CDR3 size: 14 residues. Trimming took off 5 bases at V and 0 bases at J, with 8 bases between the two ends. CDR1 and CDR2 from the germline V gene are MNHEY and SVGAGI. The CDR3 DNA is TGTGCCAGCAGTCGCGCCTTCTCTGGAAACACCATATATTTT. This sequence encodes CASSRAFSGNTIYF.

In this sample, this clonotype turned up many times. The rearrangement uses TRBV12-3 or TRBV12-4 and TRBJ2-7, with D perhaps matching TRBD2 (6 bases). The CDR3 is 15 amino acids. Trimming removed 0 bases from V and 3 bases from J, with 12 bases in between. The CDR3 sequence: CASSLAVGGLYEQYF. The CDR3 nucleotides are TGTGCCAGCAGTTTAGCCGTGGGAGGACTCTACGAGCAGTACTTC.

This clonotype was recorded at least ten times. The chain combines TRBV4-2 with TRBJ2-7; 7 bases line up with TRBD2. V shed 0 bases and J 0 bases; nucleotides not matched to a gene: 11. This CDR3 is 18 amino acids long. CDR1 and CDR2 (germline): LGHNA, YNFKEQ. The CDR3 spells CASSQDLGLAESSYEQYF. The CDR3 DNA reads TGTGCCAGCAGCCAAGATCTTGGGCTAGCGGAGAGCTCCTACGAGCAGTACTTC.

This clonotype was seen repeatedly, ten times or more. V gene TRBV20-1 combines with J gene TRBJ2-1; D unclear. The length of the CDR3 is 14 residues. Germline CDR1 and CDR2: DFQATT and SNEGSKA (reference sequence). The V end was cut by 1 base, the J end by 9 bases, with 16 bases between. CDR3 DNA sequence: TGCAGTGCTAGAGGAGGTCCGTGGGCCGGTGAGCAGTTCTTC. It is translated as CSARGGPWAGEQFF.